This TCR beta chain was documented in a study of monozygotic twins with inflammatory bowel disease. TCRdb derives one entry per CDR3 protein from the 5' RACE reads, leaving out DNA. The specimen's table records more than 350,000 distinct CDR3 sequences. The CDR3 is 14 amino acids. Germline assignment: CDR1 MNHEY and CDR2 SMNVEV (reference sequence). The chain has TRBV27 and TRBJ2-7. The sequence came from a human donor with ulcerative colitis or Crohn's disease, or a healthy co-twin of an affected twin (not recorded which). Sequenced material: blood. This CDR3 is CASSLVAAVDEQYF.